The text below deals with one T cell receptor (beta chain). As yet, its antigen is unknown. This sample is part of a study of molecular identifiers for immune sequencing clone quantification. Study-wide points: Over 99% of CMV-specific effector molecules, but under 1% of naive ones, were in clones above 20 copies. In cases of identical TCR molecules sharing a barcode, highly expanded clone sizes could be underestimated.

Germline V CDR1 and CDR2: LGHNA, YSLEER. This CDR3 spans 15 amino acids. Unmatched junction bases numbered 8, after V lost 7 bases and J lost 4 bases. Methods described previously, with TCR primers listed, were used for bulk TCR libraries. One entry per CDR3 protein results from TCRdb running MiXCR on the PCR reads. The sample yields hundreds of thousands of distinct CDR3 sequences, roughly 25% seen once. This receptor was obtained from a human donor in good health. Some libraries in this study had Jurkat cell RNA spiked in. The chain uses TRBV4-3 and TRBJ1-2; 11 bases agree with TRBD1. The sequencing sample was made of naive CD8+ T cells from blood, with Jurkat cell RNA spiked in. Sample subset: FACS-sorted CD8+CD4-CCR7+CD45RA+ naive T cells. In DNA form, the CDR3 reads TGCGCCAGCAACCCGAGGACAGGGGGCAGCTATGGCTACACCTTC. Encoded protein: CASNPRTGGSYGYTF.